The subject of this entry is one T cell receptor beta chain. Its antigen remains unknown. The sample is drawn from a study of shared clonotypes between healthy human individuals. CDR1 and CDR2 from the germline V gene are SGHNT and YENEEA. Trimming stripped 4 bases from V and 6 bases from J, with 13 bases between. This CDR3 spans 13 amino acids. Overall study findings and caveats: Represented diversity, genetic and exposure-history alike, was limited by few donors. Clonotype sharing levels among donors were expected to vary with sequencing depth.

Generated by immunoSEQ multiplex PCR, the TCRdb table keeps only in-frame clones and is missing some. In the table there are under 550,000 clones, 90% to 96% of which are singletons. The sample consisted of naive CD4+ T cells sorted from blood. The subset here: CD45RA+ positively selected. The receptor comes from a woman aged 30 to 39 in good health. This chain uses TRBV11-3 with TRBJ2-7; weak D call: TRBD2 (6 bases). In DNA, the CDR3 is TGTGCCAGCAGCTCCCCTCAGGAGGGCGAGCAGTACTTC. Amino acid sequence: CASSSPQEGEQYF.